This passage covers 18 T cell receptor beta chains from one sample sequenced in a study of T cell clones after liver transplantation. Libraries were prepared by immunoSEQ multiplex PCR; TCRdb keeps only in-frame clonotypes and omits some of them. Seen here are fewer than 70,000 clones, about two thirds observed once, and the top ten hold 15%. This specimen was CD4+ T cells from blood, taken before liver transplant. The source of these receptors is a human donor who received a liver transplant.

The V gene is TRBV7-9, the J gene TRBJ1-1; no clear D gene. Germline loops: CDR1 SEHNR, CDR2 FQNEAQ (reference sequence). V lost 2 bases, J lost 5 bases, and 15 bases lay in between. The CDR3 consists of 15 residues. The CDR3 sequence: CASSLPAGGRTEAFF. CDR3 sequence (DNA): TGTGCCAGCAGCTTACCCGCAGGTGGCCGGACTGAAGCTTTCTTT.

The genes are TRBV19 and TRBJ2-7; TRBD1 matches at 12 bases. CDR1 LNHDA and CDR2 SQIVND come from the germline V gene (reference sequence). The CDR3 length is 16 residues. V lost 4 bases and J lost 9; bases outside the gene matches: 13. CDR3 sequence: CASSTPPGQGAYRQYF. The DNA of the CDR3 is TGTGCCAGTAGTACCCCCCCGGGACAGGGGGCCTACCGGCAGTACTTC.

The CDR3 loop reads CASRVGGYEQYF. DNA for the CDR3: TGTGCCAGCAGAGTGGGGGGCTACGAGCAGTACTTC. The rearrangement joins TRBV7-2 to TRBJ2-7; perhaps TRBD2 as D (6 bases). CDR3 length equals 12 residues. CDR1 is SGHTA, CDR2 FQGNSA, per germline. With 6 bases removed from V and 3 bases from J, the gap between germline ends came to 9 bases.

The chain combines TRBV4-1 with TRBJ1-1, with no clear D. The CDR3 has 16 residues. Trimming pared 3 bases from V and 6 bases from J, leaving 20 bases between. Looked up from germline, CDR1 is MGHRA and CDR2 is YSYEKL. The CDR3 is CASSQYDPGGRAEAFF. CDR3 DNA sequence: TGCGCCAGCAGCCAGTATGATCCCGGCGGGAGGGCTGAAGCTTTCTTT.

The chain links TRBV10-3 to TRBJ2-7; TRBD2 matches at 9 bases. The V and J ends lost 3 bases and 11 bases, in that order; junction bases with no gene match: 2. This CDR3 region has 11 residues. From germline, CDR1 is ENHRY and CDR2 SYGVKD. CDR3: CAISDRTSEYF. CDR3 nucleotide sequence: TGTGCCATCAGTGACCGGACTAGCGAGTACTTC.

V usage is TRBV5-4 and J usage is TRBJ1-1, with D possibly matching TRBD1 (6 bases). The CDR3 has 15 amino acids. The germline V gene has CDR1 SGHNT and CDR2 YYREEE (reference sequence). The germline V and J ends were trimmed by 0 bases and 6 bases, with 15 bases remaining between them. CDR3 sequence (DNA): TGTGCCAGCAGCTTGGTGGGGGCCTACGGCGCTGAAGCTTTCTTT. This translates into CASSLVGAYGAEAFF.

This clone is a singleton in its sample. The chain joins TRBV2 to TRBJ2-1; 9 nucleotides line up with TRBD2. Unmatched junction bases numbered 10, after V lost 6 bases and J lost 4 bases. This CDR3 region has 16 residues. Germline lookup yields CDR1 SNHLY and CDR2 FYNNEI. CDR3 in amino acids: CASRERGASNYNEQFF. The CDR3 bases are TGTGCCAGCAGGGAGCGGGGGGCCAGTAATTACAATGAGCAGTTCTTC.

The chain recombines TRBV29-1 with TRBJ1-4, with D tentatively TRBD1 (6 bases). There are 14 residues in the CDR3. CDR1 is SQVTM, CDR2 ANQGSEA, per germline. Trimming took off 5 bases at V and 4 bases at J, with 14 bases between the two ends. This CDR3 reads CSVLDSPLNEKLFF. CDR3 coding DNA: TGCAGCGTTTTGGACAGCCCACTTAATGAAAAACTGTTTTTT.

The rearrangement joins TRBV6-5 to TRBJ2-2; the D gene is possibly TRBD1 (6 bases). Per the germline V gene, CDR1 is MNHEY and CDR2 is SVGAGI. Trimming pared 0 bases from V and 5 bases from J, leaving 10 bases between. The CDR3 extends over 15 amino acids. For the CDR3, the DNA is TGTGCCAGCAGTTACTCACAGGGTAGAACCGGGGAGCTGTTTTTT. It yields the protein CASSYSQGRTGELFF.

This clone appeared a few times. The chain uses TRBV27 and TRBJ2-7; 9 nucleotides line up with TRBD1. This CDR3 comprises 15 residues. Germline trimming cut 4 bases from V and 2 bases from J; bases unmatched to any gene: 6. CDR1 and CDR2 from the germline V gene are MNHEY and SMNVEV (reference sequence). The CDR3 sequence is CASSYSRDRAYEQYF. The CDR3 coding sequence is TGTGCCAGCAGTTACAGCCGGGACAGGGCCTACGAGCAGTACTTC.

V is TRBV10-3 and J is TRBJ2-1; D is unclear. Trimming shortened V by 3 bases and J by 9 bases, and 6 bases separated the two germline ends. This CDR3 is 11 amino acids long. Germline CDR1 reads ENHRY; CDR2 reads SYGVKD. This chain's CDR3 is CAISDVSEQFF. CDR3 sequence (DNA): TGTGCCATCAGTGATGTCAGTGAGCAGTTCTTC.

The CDR3 nucleotides are TGTGCCAGCAGTTCAACCAGGGCAGTGAATAGCAATCAGCCCCAGCATTTT. Its translation is CASSSTRAVNSNQPQHF. The V call is TRBV27, the J call TRBJ1-5, with D possibly matching TRBD1 (5 bases). Trimming took 4 bases from V and 0 from J, leaving 16 bases between them. The length of the CDR3 is 17 residues. The V gene's germline CDR1 is MNHEY and CDR2 SMNVEV (reference sequence).

V is TRBV2 and J is TRBJ2-3; TRBD1 aligns across 7 bases. Looked up from germline, CDR1 is SNHLY and CDR2 is FYNNEI. The J segment lost 6 bases and the V segment lost 1 base, leaving 10 bases of the junction unmatched. The CDR3 runs to 16 residues. CDR3 nucleotides: TGTGCCAGCAGTGAAGGAGTTACAGGGGTGGCGGATACGCAGTATTTT. Its translation: CASSEGVTGVADTQYF.

This clone was counted only a few times. The rearrangement links TRBV6-5 to TRBJ1-1; 7 bases align to TRBD1. Germline V gene sequence: CDR1 MNHEY, CDR2 SVGAGI. This CDR3 is 11 amino acids long. V trimming: 7 bases; J trimming: 8 bases; junction bases outside the gene matches: 4. The CDR3 spells CASTRQGEAFF. As DNA, the CDR3 is TGTGCCAGCACCAGACAGGGAGAAGCTTTCTTT.

By sample fraction, this clone is medium-sized (0.01 to 0.1%). This sequence joins TRBV6-1 and TRBJ1-2; TRBD1 matches 9 bases. This CDR3 is built from 16 residues. Per germline, CDR1 MNHNS and CDR2 SASEGT. The trim removed 4 bases at V and 8 bases at J, leaving 14 bases unmatched. The CDR3 loop reads CASSGNSPGQGDGYTF. The CDR3 coding sequence is TGTGCCAGCAGTGGGAACTCACCGGGACAGGGTGACGGCTACACCTTC.

This chain connects TRBV7-9 to TRBJ1-3; possible D gene TRBD1, 5 bases. The germline V and J ends were trimmed by 5 bases and 0 bases, with 8 bases remaining between them. The CDR3 extends over 14 amino acids. Looked up from germline, CDR1 is SEHNR and CDR2 is FQNEAQ (reference sequence). The CDR3 DNA reads as TGTGCCAGCAGCCCGGACATCTCTGGAAACACCATATATTTT. This translates into CASSPDISGNTIYF.

This chain links TRBV10-3 with TRBJ2-7; no reliable D call. Germline loops: CDR1 ENHRY, CDR2 SYGVKD. Trimming shortened V by 0 bases and J by 3 bases, and 9 bases separated the two germline ends. This CDR3 contains 14 residues. The CDR3 DNA reads TGTGCCATCAGTGAGTCGTTCCCAGGCTACGAGCAGTACTTC. It yields the protein CAISESFPGYEQYF.

The rearrangement links TRBV2 to TRBJ2-1, with D possibly being TRBD2 (5 bases). Germline V gives CDR1 SNHLY, CDR2 FYNNEI. This CDR3 has 10 amino acids. V lost 7 bases and J lost 10, with 8 bases in between. CDR3 DNA sequence: TGTGCCAGCAAGGGCGGGGAGCAGTTCTTC. Its translation is CASKGGEQFF.